This T cell receptor (beta chain) was captured by sequencing in a study of blood T cell repertoires in COVID-19. The data were produced by immunoSEQ multiplex PCR, yet TCRdb's version contains in-frame clones alone and is incomplete. The table includes about 110,000 clones, 70% to 90% detected once. This CDR3 region has 13 residues. The ends were cut back, 4 bases at V and 2 bases at J, with 5 bases in the middle. CDR1 MNHEY and CDR2 SVGAGI come from the germline V gene. Source material: peripheral blood. The chain employs TRBV6-5 and TRBJ1-4; no definite D call. This receptor was taken from a man in his forties with active or convalescent COVID-19. The CDR3, as DNA: TGTGCCAGCAGTTTCTATACTAATGAAAAACTGTTTTTT. Amino acid sequence: CASSFYTNEKLFF.